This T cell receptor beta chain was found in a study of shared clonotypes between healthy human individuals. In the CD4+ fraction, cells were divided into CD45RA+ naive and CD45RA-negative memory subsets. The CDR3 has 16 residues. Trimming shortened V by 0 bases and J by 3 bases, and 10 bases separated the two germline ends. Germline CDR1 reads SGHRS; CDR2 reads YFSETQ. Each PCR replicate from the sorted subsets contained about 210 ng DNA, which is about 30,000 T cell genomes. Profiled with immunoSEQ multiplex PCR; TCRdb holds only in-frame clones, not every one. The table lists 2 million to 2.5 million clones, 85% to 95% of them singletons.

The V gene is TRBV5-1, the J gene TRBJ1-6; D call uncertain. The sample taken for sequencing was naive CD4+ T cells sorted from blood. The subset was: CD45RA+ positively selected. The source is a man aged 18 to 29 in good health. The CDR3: CASSLGSGLYNSPLHF. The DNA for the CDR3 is TGCGCCAGCAGCTTGGGATCGGGTCTCTATAATTCACCCCTCCACTTT.